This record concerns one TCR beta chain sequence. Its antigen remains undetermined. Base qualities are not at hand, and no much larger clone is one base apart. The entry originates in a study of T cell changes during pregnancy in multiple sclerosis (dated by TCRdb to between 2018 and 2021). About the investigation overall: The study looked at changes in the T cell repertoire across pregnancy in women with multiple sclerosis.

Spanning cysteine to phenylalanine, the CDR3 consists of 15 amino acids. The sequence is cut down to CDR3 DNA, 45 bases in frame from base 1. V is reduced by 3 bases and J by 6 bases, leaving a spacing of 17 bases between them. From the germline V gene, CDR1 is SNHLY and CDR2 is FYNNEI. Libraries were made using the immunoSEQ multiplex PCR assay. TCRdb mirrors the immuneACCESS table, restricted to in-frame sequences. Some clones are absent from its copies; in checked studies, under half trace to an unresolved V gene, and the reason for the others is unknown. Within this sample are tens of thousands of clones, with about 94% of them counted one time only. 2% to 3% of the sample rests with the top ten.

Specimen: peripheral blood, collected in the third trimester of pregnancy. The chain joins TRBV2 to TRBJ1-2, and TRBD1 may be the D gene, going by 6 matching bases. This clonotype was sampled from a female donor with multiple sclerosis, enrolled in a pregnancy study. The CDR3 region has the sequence CASSDPSGTTHGYTF. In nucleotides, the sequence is TGTGCCAGCAGTGACCCCTCCGGGACAACCCATGGCTACACCTTC.